The text below deals with one TCR beta chain. The target antigen is unknown. This record belongs to a study of read filtering for tumor transcriptome and immune sequencing. Study outcomes and limitations: The CD138-negative fraction was mixed bone marrow immune cells, not pure T cells. Correlation between methods rose after single-read clonotypes were removed.

This library used approximately 390 ng RNA and molecular barcoded adaptors spanning alpha/delta and beta/gamma chains. TCRdb redid the calling of the reads with MiXCR, one entry per CDR3 protein. The sample carries around 60,000 distinct CDR3 sequences, around 21% recorded once. Germline assignment: CDR1 MDHEN and CDR2 SYDVKM. CDR3 size: 13 residues. Trimming pared 6 bases from V and 5 bases from J, leaving 13 bases between. Sampling of bone marrow took place during active disease in every patient. The origin of this receptor is a donor aged 40 or over with multiple myeloma. The sequenced material came from a population of CD138-negative cells sorted from bone marrow. The rearrangement links TRBV28 to TRBJ2-5; perhaps TRBD1 as D (6 bases). CDR3 in DNA: TGTGCCAGCAGGCCCCAGGGGTTGGAGACCCAGTACTTC. This sequence encodes CASRPQGLETQYF.